The 2 T cell receptor beta chains in this list originate from one sample, sequenced in a study of spatial heterogeneity in lung cancer. TCRdb ran MiXCR on the 5' RACE reads and lists one entry per CDR3 protein. Of around 15,000 distinct CDR3 sequences detected, 7% to 9% appear once; the ten largest clones hold around 34%. Time point meaning: sample taken at primary tumor resection. TCRs were sequenced from unsorted whole RNA of tumor, nontumor lung or PBMC. The sample was PBMCs, taken at surgery. These receptor sequences come from a female donor with early-stage non-small cell lung cancer.

This clonotype was seen ten or more times. This sequence joins TRBV28 and TRBJ1-5; unclear D gene. The germline V gene encodes CDR1 MDHEN and CDR2 SYDVKM. V lost 3 bases and J 11 bases, leaving 11 bases between the germline ends. This CDR3 is built from 12 residues. The CDR3 spells CASSLSARAQHF. The CDR3 DNA follows: TGTGCCAGCAGTTTGTCAGCACGGGCCCAGCATTTT.

This clonotype has at least ten counts. This chain uses TRBV5-4 with TRBJ1-1; no definite D call. V lost 2 bases to trimming and J lost 1 base, with 6 bases between them. Germline V gene sequence: CDR1 SGHNT, CDR2 YYREEE (reference sequence). This CDR3 is 13 amino acids long. As DNA, the CDR3 is TGTGCCAGCAGCTTAGAACAGAACACTGAAGCTTTCTTT. This codes for CASSLEQNTEAFF.